These 18 T cell receptor beta chains came from one sample sequenced in a study of T cells after yellow fever vaccination. TCRdb re-called the 5' RACE reads with MiXCR, one entry per CDR3 protein. The data contain about 230,000 distinct CDR3 sequences, about 7% of them singletons. The sequenced sample was CD4+ T cells sorted from PBMCs, obtained on the day of the yellow fever booster vaccination. All receptors come from a man in his thirties or forties who received the YFV17D yellow fever vaccine.

This clonotype has more than one count but fewer than ten. The chain employs TRBV12-3 or TRBV12-4 and TRBJ2-3; 10 positions match TRBD2. The V segment lost 5 bases and the J segment 0 bases; nucleotides outside the gene matches: 5. This CDR3 region has 16 residues. The CDR3 here is CASSPLAGVSTDTQYF. The CDR3 bases are TGTGCCAGCAGTCCCCTAGCGGGAGTGAGCACAGATACGCAGTATTTT.

This clonotype occurred a few times. V is TRBV27 and J is TRBJ1-5; the match to TRBD1 covers 9 bases. Trimming removed 5 bases from V and 6 bases from J; junction bases left unmatched: 5. Germline V gene sequence: CDR1 MNHEY, CDR2 SMNVEV (reference sequence). The CDR3 extends over 14 amino acids. This CDR3 is CASSQQGAGQPQHF. Here the CDR3 DNA reads TGTGCCAGCAGTCAACAGGGGGCCGGTCAGCCCCAGCATTTT.

The genes are TRBV7-2 and TRBJ2-5; TRBD2 matches 10 bases. V lost 4 bases, J lost 5 bases, and 7 bases stayed unmatched. This CDR3 comprises 15 residues. Germline V gives CDR1 SGHTA, CDR2 FQGNSA. The CDR3 reads CASSYSSGSGETQYF. The CDR3, as DNA: TGTGCCAGCAGCTATTCTAGCGGGAGCGGTGAGACCCAGTACTTC.

This clonotype was detected ten times or more. For the CDR3, the DNA is TGCAGTGCTAGCGCGGGACAGGGAATGGCCAACAATGAGCAGTTCTTC. Encoded protein: CSASAGQGMANNEQFF. V is TRBV20-1 and J is TRBJ2-1; 9 bases are shared with TRBD1. Germline assignment: CDR1 DFQATT and CDR2 SNEGSKA (reference sequence). The CDR3 extends over 16 amino acids. Losses at the gene ends were 3 bases for V and 5 bases for J; bases not matched to a gene: 11.

This clonotype was seen at least ten times. This sequence joins TRBV11-2 and TRBJ2-3; a possible D gene is TRBD2 (5 bases). V lost 5 bases and J 7 bases, leaving 10 bases between the germline ends. CDR3 size: 12 residues. From germline, CDR1 is SGHAT and CDR2 FQNNGV. CDR3 residues: CASSTSVNTQYF. The DNA for the CDR3 is TGTGCCAGCAGCACTAGTGTAAATACGCAGTATTTT.

The V gene is TRBV5-1, the J gene TRBJ2-1; no clear D. Germline assignment: CDR1 SGHRS and CDR2 YFSETQ. The CDR3 runs to 14 residues. Trimming left V 7 bases short and J 5 bases short, with 16 bases between. CDR3 sequence reads: CASSLAWGNNEQFF. The CDR3 region has the DNA TGCGCCAGCTCTTTGGCATGGGGTAACAATGAGCAGTTCTTC.

This clonotype was counted a few times. The chain has TRBV19 and TRBJ2-7; perhaps TRBD1 as D (6 bases). The CDR3 is 14 amino acids. Trimming took 4 bases from V and 0 from J, leaving 10 bases between them. Germline CDR1 LNHDA, CDR2 SQIVND (reference sequence). Here the CDR3 reads CASSTPGDSYEQYF. CDR3 in DNA: TGTGCCAGTAGTACCCCAGGGGACTCCTACGAGCAGTACTTC.

This clonotype has more than one count but fewer than ten. The CDR3 is CASSLGGQAETQYF. For the CDR3, the DNA is TGCGCCAGCAGCTTGGGAGGGCAGGCAGAGACCCAGTACTTC. This chain uses TRBV5-1 with TRBJ2-5; TRBD2 is a possible D gene (5 bases). Per the germline V gene, CDR1 is SGHRS and CDR2 is YFSETQ. The CDR3 is 14 residues long. V was shortened by 0 bases and J by 4 bases, with 10 bases between the two germline ends.

The CDR3 loop is CASSLSSEAFF. The CDR3 coding sequence is TGTGCCAGCAGCTTGTCATCTGAAGCTTTCTTT. The V gene is TRBV5-6, the J gene TRBJ1-1; D not resolved. Deletions cut 1 base from V and 6 bases from J, with 4 bases between. The CDR3 runs to 11 residues. Per germline, CDR1 SGHDT and CDR2 YYEEEE.

Worth noting for this clonotype: The junction does not match germline at one end; this may be a read error. The V call is TRBV5-1, the J call TRBJ2-3, with a weak D call TRBD1 (6 bases). Germline V gives CDR1 SGHRS, CDR2 YFSETQ. The CDR3 spans 16 residues. The CDR3 reads CARSSEGHFGTDTQYF. DNA for the CDR3: TGCGCCCGCAGCTCAGAGGGACATTTCGGCACAGATACGCAGTATTTT.

This clonotype was seen a few times. This chain uses TRBV3-1 with TRBJ2-3, with 8 bases lining up with TRBD1. The CDR3 has 17 amino acids. CDR1 and CDR2 from the germline V gene are LGHDT and YNNKEL (reference sequence). Trimming cost V 1 base and J 3 bases; bases outside gene matches: 9. The CDR3 bases are TGTGCCAGCAGCCAAGCCCCACAGGGGGAGATTACAGATACGCAGTATTTT. This encodes CASSQAPQGEITDTQYF.

In its sample, this clonotype was seen a few times. The rearrangement joins TRBV24-1 to TRBJ2-3, with TRBD2 matching over 10 bases. This CDR3 comprises 18 residues. V lost 4 bases to trimming and J lost 2 bases; unmatched junction nucleotides: 11. From germline, CDR1 is KGHDR and CDR2 SFDVKD. CDR3 loop: CATSDLSLAGTSTDTQYF. CDR3 in DNA: TGTGCCACCAGTGACCTATCACTAGCGGGAACTTCCACAGATACGCAGTATTTT.

This clonotype was seen at least ten times. This chain connects TRBV14 to TRBJ2-5, with unresolved D. The ends were cut back, 1 base at V and 7 bases at J, with 7 bases in the middle. The CDR3 consists of 12 residues. Germline loops: CDR1 SGHDN, CDR2 FVKESK. Here the CDR3 reads CASSQVRGTQYF. The DNA for the CDR3 is TGTGCCAGCAGCCAAGTTCGTGGGACCCAGTACTTC. Based on the CDR3 plus reference TRBV14 and TRBJ2-5, the full variable domain is EAGVTQFPSHSVIEKGQTVTLRCDPISGHDNLYWYRRVMGKEIKFLLHFVKESKQDESGMPNNRFLAERTGGTYSTLKVQPAELEDSGVYFCASSQVRGTQYFGPGTRLLVL.

This clonotype was observed a handful of times. This rearrangement joins TRBV7-2 to TRBJ2-3; no clear D. The CDR3 is made up of 12 amino acids. Trimming cost V 1 base and J 7 bases, with 6 bases left between them. The germline V gene has CDR1 SGHTA and CDR2 FQGNSA. In DNA form, the CDR3 reads TGTGCCAGCAGCTTAGAAACGAATACGCAGTATTTT. It is translated as CASSLETNTQYF.

The sample holds a few counts of this clonotype. The V gene is TRBV4-2, the J gene TRBJ1-4, with TRBD1 matching 9 bases. This CDR3 comprises 15 residues. The V segment lost 0 bases and the J segment 10 bases; nucleotides outside the gene matches: 6. In germline, CDR1 is LGHNA, CDR2 YNFKEQ. Here the CDR3 reads CASSQDRTGVGKLFF. CDR3 sequence (DNA): TGTGCCAGCAGCCAAGATAGGACAGGGGTGGGAAAACTGTTTTTT.

Only a few counts were recorded for this clonotype. V usage is TRBV29-1 and J usage is TRBJ2-1, with 9 bases that match TRBD2. The CDR3 runs 17 residues. Trimming removed 4 bases from V and 9 bases from J; junction bases left unmatched: 19. CDR1 and CDR2 from the germline V gene are SQVTM and ANQGSEA. In DNA form, the CDR3 reads TGCAGCGTTGGGGGGTTTAGCGGGAGCGCAGCAATTGGTGAGCAGTTCTTC. Translating gives CSVGGFSGSAAIGEQFF.

This clonotype was recorded many times. This rearrangement joins TRBV6-1 to TRBJ1-5; TRBD1 might be the D (5 bases). Trimming left V 4 bases short and J 10 bases short, with 17 bases between. This CDR3 has 14 residues. CDR1 and CDR2 (germline): MNHNS, SASEGT. CDR3 nucleotide sequence: TGTGCCAGCAGTGGAGAGATGCCCGGGGGTCCCCAGCATTTT. Protein product: CASSGEMPGGPQHF.

This clonotype appeared many times. V is TRBV28 and J is TRBJ2-5, with D perhaps matching TRBD2 (5 bases). Germline CDR1 and CDR2: MDHEN and SYDVKM. This CDR3 spans 14 amino acids. V gave up 8 bases and J gave up 2 bases, with 15 bases separating them. The CDR3, as DNA: TGTGCCAGCGGCGGCGGGTTCCGACAAGAGACCCAGTACTTC. Translation: CASGGGFRQETQYF.